The 17 T cell receptor beta chains in this list originate from one sample, sequenced in a study of cytomegalovirus exposure and HLA in healthy donors. The PCR was carried out with 60 Vbeta primers and 13 Jbeta primers. Profiling relied on immunoSEQ multiplex PCR, and the TCRdb table lists in-frame clones only, not all of them. This repertoire shows 90,000 or so clones, 60% to 80% found once; its top ten account for nearly 6%. The specimen was PBMCs. These receptors all come from a female donor in good health and CMV-seronegative.

The rearrangement uses TRBV7-2 and TRBJ1-2; no definite D call. Trimming pared 5 bases from V and 1 base from J, leaving 11 bases between. The CDR3 has 14 amino acids. The germline gives CDR1 SGHTA, CDR2 FQGNSA. CDR3 amino acids: CASSALGSNYGYTF. The DNA of the CDR3 is TGTGCCAGCAGCGCATTGGGGAGTAACTATGGCTACACCTTC.

The CDR3 here is CASSVGGHYGTEAFF. The DNA of the CDR3 is TGTGCCAGCAGCGTAGGGGGGCATTATGGCACTGAAGCTTTCTTT. The chain recombines TRBV9 with TRBJ1-1, with D maybe TRBD1 (6 bases). Germline V gene data show CDR1 as SGDLS and CDR2 as YYNGEE. V was clipped by 0 bases and J by 4 bases, with 13 bases between them. This CDR3 comprises 15 residues.

With regard to this clone: This is likely a read error, given that the CDR3 carries no conserved phenylalanine or tryptophan at its end. The limits of the CDR3 on the DNA are not certain, so only TCRdb's listed CDR3 is given. CDR3 sequence: CASSEENTS. The chain joins TRBV2 to TRBJ1-2. The CDR3 comprises 9 residues, both ends counted. CDR1 is SNHLY, CDR2 FYNNEI, per germline.

The chain joins TRBV28 to TRBJ1-4; 7 bases line up with TRBD1. This CDR3 has 14 residues. V gave up 10 bases and J gave up 3 bases; unmatched junction bases: 8. The germline V gene has CDR1 MDHEN and CDR2 SYDVKM. The CDR3 loop is CATYGGTANEKLFF. Here the CDR3 DNA reads TGTGCCACCTATGGAGGGACAGCTAATGAAAAACTGTTTTTT.

The chain recombines TRBV5-1 with TRBJ2-1, with 8 bases identical to TRBD2. V lost 1 base to trimming and J lost 1 base; unmatched junction nucleotides: 4. The CDR3 loop spans 16 amino acids. Per the germline V gene, CDR1 is SGHRS and CDR2 is YFSETQ. The CDR3 is CASSLNGGGSYNEQFF. The DNA of the CDR3 is TGCGCCAGCAGCTTGAACGGGGGGGGGTCCTACAATGAGCAGTTCTTC.

The chain uses TRBV6-6 and TRBJ2-1; 9 bases agree with TRBD1. The CDR3 spans 14 residues. The germline gives CDR1 MNHNY, CDR2 SVGAGI (reference sequence). Trimming removed 6 bases from V and 3 bases from J; junction bases left unmatched: 3. Here the CDR3 DNA reads TGTGCCAGCAGACCGGGACAGGGCTACAATGAGCAGTTCTTC. Its translation is CASRPGQGYNEQFF.

The chain combines TRBV19 with TRBJ1-6; D may be TRBD1 (6 bases). CDR1 is LNHDA and CDR2 is SQIVND in the germline V gene (reference sequence). Trimming left V 7 bases short and J 4 bases short, with 11 bases between. The length of the CDR3 is 14 residues. The CDR3 DNA is TGTGCCAGTACCCGCGACAGGTATAATTCACCCCTCCACTTT. Encoded protein: CASTRDRYNSPLHF.

This clone was observed a single time. The rearrangement joins TRBV18 to TRBJ2-7, with a weak D call TRBD2 (6 bases). Germline V CDR1 and CDR2: KGHSH, LQKENI. The CDR3 extends over 14 amino acids. Between the trimmed V and J ends, which lost 7 bases and 5 bases, there was a span of 18 bases. CDR3 amino acids: CASCRDSPGHEQYF. CDR3 sequence (DNA): TGTGCCAGCTGCCGGGACTCTCCAGGGCACGAGCAGTACTTC.

The gene calls are TRBV5-1 and TRBJ2-2; possible D gene TRBD2, 5 bases. The CDR3 extends over 11 amino acids. The V gene lost 4 bases and the J gene lost 8 bases, with 6 bases spanning the gap. Germline-derived CDR1 and CDR2 are SGHRS and YFSETQ. In DNA, the CDR3 is TGCGCCAGCAGCGAGCGGGGGGAGCTGTTTTTT. This encodes CASSERGELFF. The full variable domain, in which reference TRBV5-1 and TRBJ2-2 provide the parts outside the CDR3, is KAGVTQTPRYLIKTRGQQVTLSCSPISGHRSVSWYQQTPGQGLQFLFEYFSETQRNKGNFPGRFSGRQFSNSRSEMNVSTLELGDSALYLCASSERGELFFGEGSRLTVL.

V and J are TRBV19 and TRBJ2-5; a possible D gene is TRBD1 (5 bases). CDR1 and CDR2 (germline): LNHDA, SQIVND (reference sequence). This CDR3 has 14 amino acids. V was clipped by 5 bases and J by 5 bases, with 15 bases between them. The CDR3 DNA follows: TGTGCCAGTAGTCGCAGGGAATCGCTCGAGACCCAGTACTTC. As protein: CASSRRESLETQYF.

The genes are TRBV11-2 and TRBJ2-1; 10 bases agree with TRBD2. V trimming: 8 bases; J trimming: 4 bases; junction bases outside the gene matches: 5. The CDR3 covers 14 residues. Germline CDR1 reads SGHAT; CDR2 reads FQNNGV. The CDR3 region has the DNA TGTGCCAGCTGTAGCGGGGGGACATACAATGAGCAGTTCTTC. Translation: CASCSGGTYNEQFF.

V usage is TRBV7-6 and J usage is TRBJ2-5, with D possibly being TRBD2 (6 bases). The V and J ends lost 5 bases and 5 bases respectively, with 18 bases between them. The CDR3 has 15 amino acids. Germline V gives CDR1 SGHVS, CDR2 FNYEAQ. CDR3: CASSISGQEGETQYF. CDR3 nucleotides: TGTGCCAGCAGCATCAGCGGGCAGGAGGGGGAGACCCAGTACTTC.

The J gene is TRBJ2-1, the V gene TRBV7-9, with 11 nucleotides matching TRBD2. The CDR3 is 18 amino acids. Per the germline V gene, CDR1 is SEHNR and CDR2 is FQNEAQ (reference sequence). J was trimmed by 10 bases and V by 4 bases; bases with no gene match: 18. The CDR3 protein is CASSYDSGRALRGLEQFF. In DNA, the CDR3 is TGTGCCAGCAGCTATGATAGCGGGAGGGCCCTCCGGGGCTTGGAGCAGTTCTTC.

The rearrangement links TRBV7-2 to TRBJ2-4; D not resolved. Trimming took off 8 bases at V and 7 bases at J, with 9 bases between the two ends. The germline CDR1 and CDR2 sequences are SGHTA and FQGNSA. The length of the CDR3 is 11 residues. Here the CDR3 reads CASGNGNIQYF. The CDR3 DNA sequence: TGTGCCAGCGGAAACGGGAACATTCAGTACTTC.

The gene calls are TRBV19 and TRBJ1-4; D uncertain. The CDR3 runs 13 residues. Per germline, CDR1 LNHDA and CDR2 SQIVND (reference sequence). V lost 2 bases to trimming and J lost 8 bases, with 9 bases between them. This CDR3 reads CASSITSGEKLFF. In nucleotides, the CDR3 is TGTGCCAGTAGTATAACATCAGGAGAAAAACTGTTTTTT.

The J gene is TRBJ1-4, the V gene TRBV7-2, with 8 nucleotides matching TRBD1. Germline CDR1 reads SGHTA; CDR2 reads FQGNSA. CDR3 size: 15 residues. The junction had 5 bases not matched to a gene; V was cut back by 1 base and J by 7 bases. The CDR3 is CASSLVTDRGEKLFF. CDR3 sequence (DNA): TGTGCCAGCAGCTTAGTTACCGACAGGGGTGAAAAACTGTTTTTT. The full variable domain, completed using reference TRBV7-2 and TRBJ1-4, is GAGVSQSPSNKVTEKGKDVELRCDPISGHTALYWYRQSLGQGLEFLIYFQGNSAPDKSGLPSDRFSAERTGGSVSTLTIQRTQQEDSAVYLCASSLVTDRGEKLFFGSGTQLSVL.

The chain recombines TRBV18 with TRBJ2-7; D ambiguous. V shed 2 bases and J shed 7 bases, with 15 bases lying between them. The germline gives CDR1 KGHSH, CDR2 LQKENI. The CDR3 loop spans 14 amino acids. CDR3 region: CASSPFSSSGEQYF. CDR3 nucleotides: TGTGCCAGCTCACCATTTAGTAGTTCGGGTGAGCAGTACTTC. The full variable domain, its missing parts supplied by reference TRBV18 and TRBJ2-7, is NAGVMQNPRHLVRRRGQEARLRCSPMKGHSHVYWYRQLPEEGLKFMVYLQKENIIDESGMPKERFSAEFPKEGPSILRIQQVVRGDSAAYFCASSPFSSSGEQYFGPGTRLTVT.